The 32 T cell receptor beta chains reported below all come from one sample, sequenced in a study of blood T cells in healthy people across ages. With a J-beta primer mix and a sample-barcoded 5' primer, a second PCR ran about 6 to 11 cycles. Via MiXCR, TCRdb re-called the 5' RACE reads, giving one row per CDR3 protein. The sample includes fewer than 2,000,000 distinct CDR3 sequences, approximately 39% of them seen just once. Sequencing used blood. The receptors were sampled from a human donor in good health.

This clonotype was detected a few times. The genes are TRBV20-1 and TRBJ2-7; 9 nucleotides agree with TRBD1. Germline lookup yields CDR1 DFQATT and CDR2 SNEGSKA (reference sequence). The V and J ends lost 6 bases and 5 bases, in that order; junction bases with no gene match: 14. The CDR3 sequence is 15 residues long. CDR3 loop: CSARAIGTGRDEQYF. The CDR3 DNA is TGCAGTGCGCGGGCGATAGGGACAGGGCGCGACGAGCAGTACTTC.

This clonotype has more than one count but fewer than ten. V and J are TRBV9 and TRBJ1-2, with D uncertain. V lost 2 bases and J 0 bases, leaving 8 bases between the germline ends. Germline assignment: CDR1 SGDLS and CDR2 YYNGEE. The CDR3 is 14 amino acids. The CDR3 spells CASSVDGANYGYTF. The CDR3, as DNA: TGTGCCAGCAGCGTTGATGGAGCTAACTATGGCTACACCTTC.

The V call is TRBV10-3, the J call TRBJ2-7, with D possibly being TRBD2 (5 bases). Germline values: CDR1 ENHRY, CDR2 SYGVKD. The CDR3 runs 15 residues. Trimming took 4 bases from V and 4 from J, leaving 17 bases between them. The CDR3 is CAISGTGIQVYEQYF. The DNA for the CDR3 is TGTGCCATCAGTGGAACCGGGATCCAGGTATACGAGCAGTACTTC.

J is TRBJ2-1 and V is TRBV28; D uncertain. V lost 5 bases and J 6 bases, leaving 8 bases between the germline ends. CDR3 length: 12 residues. Germline CDR1 reads MDHEN; CDR2 reads SYDVKM. The CDR3: CASSPTFNEQFF. DNA for the CDR3: TGTGCCAGCAGTCCGACCTTCAATGAGCAGTTCTTC.

The chain has TRBV28 and TRBJ2-1, with D tentatively TRBD2 (6 bases). This CDR3 has 14 amino acids. V lost 10 bases and J lost 1, with 14 bases in between. Germline CDR1 reads MDHEN; CDR2 reads SYDVKM. The CDR3 DNA reads as TGTGCCACCCGAAAGGGGACTTCCTACAATGAGCAGTTCTTC. It codes for CATRKGTSYNEQFF.

The chain combines TRBV7-2 with TRBJ2-1, with 8 positions matching TRBD2. Germline CDR1 reads SGHTA; CDR2 reads FQGNSA. With V trimmed by 2 bases and J by 8 bases, 23 bases remained unmatched. The CDR3 is 20 residues long. This CDR3 reads CASSLQGLAARVSTSDEQFF. CDR3 coding DNA: TGTGCCAGCAGCTTACAAGGACTAGCAGCAAGGGTGAGCACGAGCGATGAGCAGTTCTTC.

The gene calls are TRBV20-1 and TRBJ1-5; D gene unclear. The germline gives CDR1 DFQATT, CDR2 SNEGSKA (reference sequence). V was cut by 0 bases and J by 3 bases, with 15 bases left in between. The CDR3 contains 16 residues. In nucleotides, the CDR3 is TGCAGTGCTAGAGACCTGCGCACTGGGCCCAATCAGCCCCAGCATTTT. Encoded protein: CSARDLRTGPNQPQHF.

The chain couples TRBV20-1 to TRBJ2-5; tentatively, D is TRBD1 (6 bases). The J call is in doubt because the DNA end fits TRBJ2-7 better. This CDR3 comprises 17 residues. The germline V gene has CDR1 DFQATT and CDR2 SNEGSKA (reference sequence). The CDR3 coding sequence is TGCAGTGCTAAAGGACAGCTCAGATTCCCGAGCTCCTACGAGCAGTACTTC. Protein sequence: CSAKGQLRFPSSYEQYF.

The genes are TRBV30 and TRBJ1-5; TRBD1 might be the D (5 bases). The germline CDR1 and CDR2 sequences are GTSNPN and SVGIG (reference sequence). V gave up 5 bases and J gave up 5 bases, with 16 bases separating them. The length of the CDR3 is 14 residues. The DNA for the CDR3 is TGTGCCTGGTCTCCGGGACGGGGATATCAGCCCCAGCATTTT. Protein sequence: CAWSPGRGYQPQHF.

The chain couples TRBV6-2 or TRBV6-3 to TRBJ2-2; tentatively, D is TRBD2 (5 bases). V lost 4 bases and J 7 bases, leaving 10 bases between the germline ends. Germline assignment: CDR1 MNHEY and CDR2 SVGEGT. The CDR3 runs 13 residues. The CDR3 sequence: CASSWVRDGELFF. CDR3 coding DNA: TGTGCCAGCAGTTGGGTGAGGGACGGGGAGCTGTTTTTT.

V gene TRBV11-2 combines with J gene TRBJ1-1; TRBD1 might be the D (5 bases). Germline loops: CDR1 SGHAT, CDR2 FQNNGV. The CDR3 consists of 16 residues. V lost 6 bases and J 0 bases, leaving 17 bases between the germline ends. The CDR3 DNA follows: TGTGCCAGCAGGACCGGGACGGTCCTCATGAACACTGAAGCTTTCTTT. Its protein product is CASRTGTVLMNTEAFF.

The chain links TRBV7-2 to TRBJ2-7; D not certain. CDR3 length: 14 amino acids. The V and J ends lost 5 bases and 7 bases respectively, with 18 bases between them. Germline V gene lookup returns CDR1 SGHTA and CDR2 FQGNSA. The CDR3 is CASSPYRMVKEQYF. The CDR3 DNA sequence: TGTGCCAGCAGCCCCTACAGAATGGTTAAAGAGCAGTACTTC.

This clonotype was recorded a few times. The chain carries TRBV6-5 and TRBJ2-1; 11 nucleotides agree with TRBD2. There are 16 residues in the CDR3. Germline V gene lookup returns CDR1 MNHEY and CDR2 SVGAGI. Trimming cost V 6 bases and J 5 bases; bases outside gene matches: 9. The CDR3 nucleotides are TGTGCCAGCAGACCACTCCTAGCGGGGGGCCACAATGAGCAGTTCTTC. Encoded protein: CASRPLLAGGHNEQFF.

The rearrangement links TRBV12-3 or TRBV12-4 to TRBJ2-7, with 7 bases that match TRBD1. CDR3 length: 14 residues. V dropped 7 bases and J dropped 7; count of bases not matched to a gene: 13. The CDR3, as DNA: TGTGCCAGCAAACAGACAGGGTCCTACAATGAGCAGTACTTC. Encoded protein: CASKQTGSYNEQYF.

The table lists this clonotype with many counts. J is TRBJ2-1 and V is TRBV7-9; TRBD1 is a possible D gene (5 bases). This CDR3 contains 12 residues. Per germline, CDR1 SEHNR and CDR2 FQNEAQ (reference sequence). V was trimmed by 5 bases and J by 7 bases, leaving 9 bases between them. Here the CDR3 reads CASSQGPNEQFF. In DNA form, the CDR3 reads TGTGCCAGCAGCCAGGGCCCAAATGAGCAGTTCTTC. Variable domain in full (rest from reference TRBV7-9 and TRBJ2-1): DTGVSQNPRHKITKRGQNVTFRCDPISEHNRLYWYRQTLGQGPEFLTYFQNEAQLEKSRLLSDRFSAERPKGSFSTLEIQRTEQGDSAMYLCASSQGPNEQFFGPGTRLTVL.

V is TRBV11-2 and J is TRBJ2-1; D may correspond to TRBD1 or TRBD2 (6 bases each). CDR3 length equals 17 residues. The V gene lost 5 bases and the J gene lost 0 bases, with 17 bases spanning the gap. The germline gives CDR1 SGHAT, CDR2 FQNNGV. CDR3 sequence: CASSTIWGASSYNEQFF. CDR3 coding DNA: TGTGCCAGCAGCACTATTTGGGGGGCTAGCTCCTACAATGAGCAGTTCTTC.

This clonotype was found a few times. The chain has TRBV11-2 and TRBJ2-1, with D perhaps TRBD1 (7 bases). The V end lost 1 base, the J end lost 9 bases, and 16 bases lay between the germline ends. CDR3 length: 15 amino acids. Germline assignment: CDR1 SGHAT and CDR2 FQNNGV. CDR3 bases: TGTGCCAGCAGCTTAGTGAGGGGGCGGGATACTGAGCAGTTCTTC. Protein: CASSLVRGRDTEQFF.

This rearrangement joins TRBV20-1 to TRBJ1-4; no definite D call. The length of the CDR3 is 13 residues. Between the trimmed V and J ends, which lost 4 bases and 0 bases, there was a span of 6 bases. CDR1 and CDR2 (germline): DFQATT, SNEGSKA (reference sequence). CDR3 nucleotide sequence: TGCAGTGCTATTATTGCAACTAATGAAAAACTGTTTTTT. Translation: CSAIIATNEKLFF.

This clonotype was counted ten times or more. This chain uses TRBV12-3 or TRBV12-4 with TRBJ2-7, with unresolved D. This CDR3 has 13 residues. Trimming stripped 6 bases from V and 3 bases from J, with 12 bases between. The DNA of the CDR3 is TGTGCCAGCAGCAAGTCCAACCGCTACGAGCAGTACTTC. Residues: CASSKSNRYEQYF.

Many counts were recorded for this clonotype. V usage is TRBV29-1 and J usage is TRBJ2-3; D gene uncertain. The CDR3 totals 13 residues. Between the trimmed V and J ends, which lost 3 bases and 2 bases, there was a span of 9 bases. In germline, CDR1 is SQVTM, CDR2 ANQGSEA. Here the CDR3 reads CSVEWSNTDTQYF. Written as DNA, the CDR3 is TGCAGCGTTGAGTGGAGCAACACAGATACGCAGTATTTT.

This clonotype was observed a few times. This chain links TRBV20-1 with TRBJ2-3; 8 positions match TRBD2. This CDR3 has 15 residues. V shed 4 bases, J shed 4 bases, and the junction held 10 bases outside the gene matches. Germline CDR1 and CDR2: DFQATT and SNEGSKA (reference sequence). The CDR3 DNA reads as TGCAGTGCTACCGCGGGGGGCCCCCCCCCAGATACGCAGTATTTT. Its translation: CSATAGGPPPDTQYF.

V gene TRBV9 combines with J gene TRBJ2-2; unclear D gene. With 0 bases removed from V and 4 bases from J, the gap between germline ends came to 7 bases. This CDR3 is built from 14 residues. Germline CDR1 reads SGDLS; CDR2 reads YYNGEE. CDR3 protein: CASSVEWTTGELFF. CDR3 nucleotides: TGTGCCAGCAGCGTAGAATGGACCACCGGGGAGCTGTTTTTT.

This CDR3 is CASSSTALSYEQYF. The CDR3 DNA sequence: TGTGCCAGCAGCAGTACAGCACTCTCCTACGAGCAGTACTTC. V and J are TRBV7-9 and TRBJ2-7, with unresolved D. There are 14 residues in the CDR3. Germline V gene lookup returns CDR1 SEHNR and CDR2 FQNEAQ (reference sequence). Between the trimmed V and J ends, which lost 5 bases and 0 bases, there was a span of 11 bases. Variable domain in full (rest from reference TRBV7-9 and TRBJ2-7): DTGVSQNPRHKITKRGQNVTFRCDPISEHNRLYWYRQTLGQGPEFLTYFQNEAQLEKSRLLSDRFSAERPKGSFSTLEIQRTEQGDSAMYLCASSSTALSYEQYFGPGTRLTVT.

The genes are TRBV2 and TRBJ2-1; 8 nucleotides align to TRBD1. Looked up from germline, CDR1 is SNHLY and CDR2 is FYNNEI. With 8 bases clipped from V and 2 bases from J, the junction kept 5 bases outside the gene matches. The CDR3 runs 14 residues. Here the CDR3 reads CASFGQGPYNEQFF. The CDR3 DNA sequence: TGTGCCAGCTTTGGACAGGGACCCTACAATGAGCAGTTCTTC. The whole variable domain, remainder taken from reference TRBV2 and TRBJ2-1, is EPEVTQTPSHQVTQMGQEVILRCVPISNHLYFYWYRQILGQKVEFLVSFYNNEISEKSEIFDDQFSVERPDGSNFTLKIRSTKLEDSAMYFCASFGQGPYNEQFFGPGTRLTVL.

The chain couples TRBV12-3 or TRBV12-4 to TRBJ1-2; 10 bases agree with TRBD1. V was clipped by 6 bases and J by 6 bases; unmatched bases: 10. The CDR3 length is 15 residues. The CDR3 DNA sequence: TGTGCCAGCAGCAGACAGGGGGCGCGTAGCAATGGCTACACCTTC. Translating gives CASSRQGARSNGYTF.

The chain is built from TRBV14 and TRBJ2-5; TRBD2 is a possible D gene (5 bases). Germline V gives CDR1 SGHDN, CDR2 FVKESK. The CDR3 is made up of 14 amino acids. Trimming left V 4 bases short and J 5 bases short, with 14 bases between. The CDR3 loop is CASSLGLPRETQYF. The CDR3 nucleotides are TGTGCCAGCAGCCTAGGACTGCCTCGGGAGACCCAGTACTTC. Variable domain in full (rest from reference TRBV14 and TRBJ2-5): EAGVTQFPSHSVIEKGQTVTLRCDPISGHDNLYWYRRVMGKEIKFLLHFVKESKQDESGMPNNRFLAERTGGTYSTLKVQPAELEDSGVYFCASSLGLPRETQYFGPGTRLLVL.

The chain couples TRBV6-1 to TRBJ1-2; possibly TRBD1 for D (6 bases). The CDR3 is made up of 12 amino acids. CDR1 is MNHNS, CDR2 SASEGT, per germline. V dropped 8 bases and J dropped 6 bases, with 13 bases sitting between them. CDR3 region: CASVLGTNGYTF. The CDR3 region has the DNA TGTGCCAGCGTACTTGGGACAAATGGCTACACCTTC.

Note on this clonotype: One end of the junction is discordant with germline, which a read error may explain. This chain joins TRBV4-3 and TRBJ1-2; 7 bases fit TRBD1. The CDR3 contains 16 residues. The V gene's germline CDR1 is LGHNA and CDR2 YSLEER. The CDR3 spells CAGSRALAGQSYGYTF. CDR3 nucleotides: TGCGCCGGCAGCCGTGCCCTCGCGGGACAGTCCTATGGCTACACCTTC.

This clonotype showed up just once. The chain combines TRBV5-6 with TRBJ1-1, with D uncertain. This CDR3 contains 14 residues. The germline CDR1 and CDR2 sequences are SGHDT and YYEEEE. The V gene lost 3 bases and the J gene lost 3 bases, with 12 bases spanning the gap. This CDR3 is CASSYSLGYTEAFF. For the CDR3, the DNA is TGTGCCAGCAGCTACTCGTTGGGGTACACTGAAGCTTTCTTT.

The chain joins TRBV7-3 to TRBJ2-1; 9 bases match TRBD2. V was pared by 2 bases and J by 10 bases, with 6 bases of the junction left unmatched. Germline CDR1 SGHTA, CDR2 FQGTGA. The CDR3 spans 14 residues. CDR3 in amino acids: CASSLAGGSREQFF. As DNA, the CDR3 is TGTGCCAGCAGCTTAGCGGGGGGGTCACGGGAGCAGTTCTTC. Supplemented by reference TRBV7-3 and TRBJ2-1, the full variable domain reads GAGVSQTPSNKVTEKGKYVELRCDPISGHTALYWYRQSLGQGPEFLIYFQGTGAADDSGLPNDRFFAVRPEGSVSTLKIQRTERGDSAVYLCASSLAGGSREQFFGPGTRLTVL.

The V call is TRBV7-2, the J call TRBJ1-1; no clear D gene. Germline V gene data show CDR1 as SGHTA and CDR2 as FQGNSA. Trimming took 5 bases from V and 3 from J, leaving 16 bases between them. The CDR3 has 15 residues. This CDR3 reads CASSIVVGLDTEAFF. CDR3 DNA sequence: TGTGCCAGCAGCATCGTGGTGGGGTTGGACACTGAAGCTTTCTTT.

This clonotype has more than one count but fewer than ten. The rearrangement joins TRBV5-1 to TRBJ2-5; maybe TRBD2 (5 bases). The V gene's germline CDR1 is SGHRS and CDR2 YFSETQ. The V end was cut by 1 base, the J end by 4 bases, with 14 bases between. The CDR3 has 15 residues. Here the CDR3 reads CASSLRLAASETQYF. The CDR3 nucleotides read TGCGCCAGCAGCTTGAGGCTAGCCGCTTCAGAGACCCAGTACTTC.